This TCR beta chain was sequenced during a study of T cell repertoires in cytomegalovirus infection. This CDR3 is 15 amino acids long. Trimming took 5 bases from V and 4 from J; bases not matched to a gene: 9. Germline V gene lookup returns CDR1 SGHTA and CDR2 FQGNSA. TCRdb re-derived calls from the reads in MiXCR, one entry per CDR3 protein. The sample lists 680,000 or so distinct CDR3 sequences; 35% to 40% were seen once. This clonotype has at least ten counts. Sequenced material: PBMCs. The receptor's source is a human donor in good health (CMV status not recorded). Some clones in this sample may be carry-over from other donors' samples. This chain uses TRBV7-2 with TRBJ2-3, with 7 nucleotides matching TRBD1. The CDR3 DNA reads as TGTGCCAGCAGCCGCCAGGGGGTCGCGTCAGATACGCAGTATTTT. This translates into CASSRQGVASDTQYF.